The clone carrying this TCR beta chain occurred once. The sample belongs to a study of blood T cell repertoires in COVID-19. For the study at large: The United States, Italy and Spain provided the acute and convalescent COVID-19 samples. In each case, the material was cDNA or gDNA derived from T cells, B-cell-depleted T cells, or PBMCs.

The assay was immunoSEQ multiplex PCR, and TCRdb's table has in-frame clones only and misses some. The sample yields 230,000 or so clones, 70% to 90% seen once. Source material: PBMCs or T cells enriched from blood (not recorded which). The clonotype comes from a woman aged 40 to 50 with acute COVID-19.

The CDR3 loop is CATSSPTTRSTDTQYF. The CDR3 DNA reads TGTGCCACCAGCAGTCCGACGACTAGGAGCACAGATACGCAGTATTTT. The J gene is TRBJ2-3, the V gene TRBV15, with a possible D match to TRBD2 (6 bases). Germline loops: CDR1 LNHNV, CDR2 YYDKDF (reference sequence). This CDR3 is 16 amino acids long. With 3 bases removed from V and 0 bases from J, the gap between germline ends came to 13 bases.